This T cell receptor (beta chain) was sequenced for a study of T cell repertoires in cytomegalovirus infection. General study points: Carriage of CMV together with the relevant HLA was identifiable through cumulative public TCR beta family frequency.

CDR3 length: 12 amino acids. Deletions cut 4 bases from V and 7 bases from J, with 11 bases between. Germline V CDR1 and CDR2: SGHKS, YYEKEE (reference sequence). MiXCR was run by TCRdb on the reads, yielding one entry per CDR3 protein. Seen here are tens of thousands of distinct CDR3 sequences, more than 20% observed once, and the top ten hold about a fifth. Details on this clonotype: What it binds is unknown.

The sequence was obtained from a human donor in good health (CMV status not recorded). Some clones in this sample may be carry-over from other donors' samples. V is TRBV5-5 and J is TRBJ1-1; D is perhaps TRBD1 (5 bases). Sequenced: PBMCs, sequenced either directly or after in vitro stimulation (not recorded which). The CDR3 DNA reads TGTGCCAGCAGCCTGCTCCAGGGTGAAGCTTTCTTT. Encoded protein: CASSLLQGEAFF.